The present entry profiles one T cell receptor beta chain with its context. CDR1 and CDR2 (germline): LNHDA, SQIVND (reference sequence). The V segment lost 10 bases and the J segment 2 bases; nucleotides outside the gene matches: 3. The CDR3 consists of 12 residues. In the original processing: Nucleated cell counts were estimated from reference gene primer amplification. Sequenced by immunoSEQ multiplex PCR; TCRdb stores in-frame clones only, minus some. The V and J calls and the clone size are those of that table, but D and trimming were determined from the DNA. The table has around 33,000 clones, 75% seen once. These data originate in a study of blood T cell repertoires in COVID-19. Study summary: Whether acute or convalescent, the COVID-19 samples came from the United States, Italy and Spain.

This chain links TRBV19 with TRBJ2-3; 7 bases agree with TRBD2. Sequencing input: peripheral blood. This sequence originates from a man older than 75 with active or convalescent COVID-19. The CDR3 DNA sequence: TGTGCCACGGGGGGTCCCACAGATACGCAGTATTTT. Translated, it gives CATGGPTDTQYF.